Here is one TCR beta chain with its context. Deletions cut 7 bases from V and 5 bases from J, with 17 bases between. The CDR3 is 13 amino acids. Germline CDR1 is SQVTM and CDR2 is ANQGSEA. TCRdb processed the 5' RACE reads anew with MiXCR; each CDR3 protein has one entry. This sample yields a few hundred thousand distinct CDR3 sequences, of which 18% are seen a single time; roughly a sixth belongs to the top ten. This entry is derived from a study of T cells after yellow fever vaccination. This TCR was sampled from a man between 18 and 35 years old who received the YFV17D yellow fever vaccine. The V call is TRBV29-1, the J call TRBJ2-5; D unresolved. The sequencing here drew on PBMCs, taken before the yellow fever booster vaccination. CDR3 nucleotides: TGCAGCGGCGCGACGTTTACCGGGGAGACCCAGTACTTC. Translating gives CSGATFTGETQYF.